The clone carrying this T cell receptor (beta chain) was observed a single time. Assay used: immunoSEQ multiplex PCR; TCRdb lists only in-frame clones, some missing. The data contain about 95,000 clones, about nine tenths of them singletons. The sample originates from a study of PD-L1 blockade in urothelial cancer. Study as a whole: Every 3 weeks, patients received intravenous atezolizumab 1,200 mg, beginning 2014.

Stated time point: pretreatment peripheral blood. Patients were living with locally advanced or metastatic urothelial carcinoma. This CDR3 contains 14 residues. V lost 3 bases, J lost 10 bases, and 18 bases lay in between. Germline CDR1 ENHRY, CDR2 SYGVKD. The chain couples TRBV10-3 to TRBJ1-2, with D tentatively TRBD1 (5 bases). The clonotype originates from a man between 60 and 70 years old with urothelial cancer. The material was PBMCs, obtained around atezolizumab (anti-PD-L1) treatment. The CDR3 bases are TGTGCCATCAGTGACCAGGTGGGGGGGGGTGACTACACCTTC. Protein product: CAISDQVGGGDYTF.